One and the same sample provided the 2 T cell receptor beta chains below, sequenced in a study of shared clonotypes between healthy human individuals. The protocol was immunoSEQ multiplex PCR, while the TCRdb copy is restricted to in-frame clones and leaves out a portion. The table includes about 1,900,000 clones, about 95% detected once. CD45RO-negative CD8 cells positively selected for CCR7 made up the naive population, which excluded terminally differentiated effector memory CD45RA+ cells. The sequenced material came from naive CD8+ T cells sorted from blood. Source of these receptors: a man between 18 and 29 years old in good health.

Turning to this clone: Other DNA sequences of this sample code for an identical CDR3. The CDR3 loop is CASSQAGGWNEQFF. CDR3 coding DNA: TGCGCCAGCAGCCAAGCGGGAGGATGGAATGAGCAGTTCTTC. V and J are TRBV4-3 and TRBJ2-1; TRBD2 matches at 7 bases. CDR1 is LGHNA and CDR2 is YSLEER in the germline V gene. This CDR3 spans 14 amino acids. Trimming cost V 1 base and J 7 bases; bases outside gene matches: 4.

This chain connects TRBV7-9 to TRBJ1-4; the match to TRBD1 covers 8 bases. Trimming at V came to 4 bases and at J to 3 bases, leaving 7 bases not matched to a gene. The CDR3 has 16 residues. Germline CDR1 is SEHNR and CDR2 is FQNEAQ (reference sequence). The CDR3 region is CASSSTQGASNEKLFF. Written as DNA, the CDR3 is TGTGCCAGCAGCTCCACGCAGGGGGCCTCTAATGAAAAACTGTTTTTT.